A selection of T cell receptor beta chains follows, all from one sample in a study of T cells in Graves' hyperthyroidism and ophthalmopathy. A single record per CDR3 protein comes from TCRdb applying MiXCR to the multiplex PCR reads. The repertoire has 300,000 to 350,000 distinct CDR3 sequences, under 25% of them found once; the top ten carry 50% to 65%. The sequenced sample was blood. The receptors stem from a woman in her fifties or sixties with Graves' hyperthyroidism. CDR3s include the opening cysteine and the closing phenylalanine or tryptophan. A D gene is named only where the DNA matches it firmly. Part of the rows lack a size; the others show once, few, many or a class for expanded clones.

TRBD2	TRBV6-2/TRBV6-3	many	TRBJ2-1	TGTGCCAGCAGTTACTCGACTAGCGGGATAATATACAATGAGCAGTTCTTC	CASSYSTSGIIYNEQFF
.	TRBV24-1	many	TRBJ2-1	TGTGCCACCAGTGATTCAACAGGGTACCATGAGCAGTTCTTC	CATSDSTGYHEQFF
TRBD2	TRBV28	many	TRBJ2-1	TGTGCCAGCAGTTCCTTAATCACCAGCGGGAAGTACAATGAGCAGTTCTTC	CASSSLITSGKYNEQFF
.	TRBV7-9	.	TRBJ1-3	TGTGCCAGCAGCTTTGTCGCTGGAAACACCATATATTTT	CASSFVAGNTIYF
.	TRBV14	.	TRBJ2-5	TGTGCCAGCAGCCCGGACGAAGGGGGGACCCAGTACTTC	CASSPDEGGTQYF
TRBD1	TRBV6-1	many	TRBJ2-7	TGTGCCAGCAGGGGGACAGGGTTCGCCGAGCAGTACTTC	CASRGTGFAEQYF
TRBD2	TRBV7-9	.	TRBJ2-2	TGTGCCAGCAGCTTAGGACTAGCGGGAAGAGGCACCGGGGAGCTGTTTTTT	CASSLGLAGRGTGELFF
TRBD1	TRBV20-1	.	TRBJ2-7	TGCAGTGCTAGCCACGGGACAGGGTCCTACGAGCAGTACTTC	CSASHGTGSYEQYF
.	TRBV20-1	many	TRBJ1-2	TGCAGTGCTAGAGAAGGGGAGTATTTCTATGGCTACACCTTC	CSAREGEYFYGYTF
.	TRBV20-1	many	TRBJ2-5	TGCAGTGCTACAGTAACCCAAGAGACCCAGTACTTC	CSATVTQETQYF
TRBD1	TRBV12-5	.	TRBJ2-5	TGTGCTAGTGGTTTGGTAAGGGACAGGCCCGAAGAGACCCAGTACTTC	CASGLVRDRPEETQYF
.	TRBV29-1	many	TRBJ1-1	TGCAGCGTTGAACAGGGCTTATTAAACACTGAAGCTTTCTTT	CSVEQGLLNTEAFF
.	TRBV2	many	TRBJ2-3	TGTGCCAACGTTAAAACAGATACGCAGTATTTT	CANVKTDTQYF
.	TRBV14	many	TRBJ1-4	TGTGCCAGCAGCCCGGGGAAGCCTAATGAAAAACTGTTTTTT	CASSPGKPNEKLFF
.	TRBV2	few	TRBJ1-5	TGTGCCAGCAGTATCGACACTGTGAATCAGCCCCAGCATTTT	CASSIDTVNQPQHF
.	TRBV5-1	.	TRBJ2-7	TGCGCCAGCAGCCAAGGGGTCCGCTACGAGCAGTACTTC	CASSQGVRYEQYF
.	TRBV18	many	TRBJ2-7	TGTGCCAGCTCACCACCGGTAGTAGTTCGTGAGCAGTACTTC	CASSPPVVVREQYF
TRBD2	TRBV7-8	many	TRBJ2-2	TGTGCCAGCAGCCGTCTTTCGGGGGGGAACACCGGGGAGCTGTTTTTT	CASSRLSGGNTGELFF
.	TRBV18	many	TRBJ2-2	TGTGCCAGCTCACCGACCGGTTTGGGCTTCCGGGAGCTGTTTTTT	CASSPTGLGFRELFF
.	TRBV18	many	TRBJ2-7	TGTGCCAGCTCACCACCACAGGGTAGCTCCTACGAGCAGTACTTC	CASSPPQGSSYEQYF
.	TRBV9	.	TRBJ1-5	TGTGCCAGCAGCGTAGAGGGGACTAGCAATCAGCCCCAGCATTTT	CASSVEGTSNQPQHF
TRBD1	TRBV28	many	TRBJ2-7	TGTGCCAGCAACGCAAGACAGGGGGCACCCTACGAGCAGTACTTC	CASNARQGAPYEQYF